Below, 20 T cell receptor beta chains from the same sample are listed, as sequenced in a study of cytomegalovirus exposure and HLA in healthy donors. Sequencing was performed with immunoSEQ multiplex PCR; in TCRdb, only in-frame clones are kept and a portion is missing. This sample carries around 180,000 clones, over 65% of them seen once, and the ten largest clones take roughly 7.5%. Sequencing was performed on PBMCs. The receptor set was obtained from a man younger than 35 in good health and CMV-seropositive.

V is TRBV30 and J is TRBJ1-2; D is unresolved. This CDR3 has 15 amino acids. CDR1 and CDR2 from the germline V gene are GTSNPN and SVGIG (reference sequence). Trimming removed 5 bases from V and 7 bases from J, with 23 bases in between. The CDR3 coding sequence is TGTGCCTGGGAACGACAACGGGGTGGTGTGGGTGGCTACACCTTC. This sequence encodes CAWERQRGGVGGYTF.

The CDR3 bases are TGCGCCAGCAGCTCTCTAGCGGACCAAGAGACCCAGTACTTC. This sequence encodes CASSSLADQETQYF. The rearrangement joins TRBV5-1 to TRBJ2-5; 7 nucleotides line up with TRBD2. The trim removed 3 bases at V and 0 bases at J, leaving 2 bases unmatched. CDR3 size: 14 residues. Germline values: CDR1 SGHRS, CDR2 YFSETQ.

This clone showed up just a few times. V is TRBV2 and J is TRBJ2-7, with 7 bases that match TRBD1. This CDR3 has 14 residues. V lost 4 bases to trimming and J lost 1 base; unmatched junction nucleotides: 4. CDR1 and CDR2 from the germline V gene are SNHLY and FYNNEI. For the CDR3, the DNA is TGTGCCAGCAGTGGCACAGGGGATTCCTACGAGCAGTACTTC. Protein sequence: CASSGTGDSYEQYF.

This clone has only one observation. The chain joins TRBV2 to TRBJ2-2, with a tentative D call TRBD2 (6 bases). Germline CDR1 reads SNHLY; CDR2 reads FYNNEI. The ends were cut back, 6 bases at V and 7 bases at J, with 18 bases in the middle. The CDR3 has 15 residues. As DNA, the CDR3 is TGTGCCAGCAGCTTCCCTGGGGGGTCGCGCGGGGAGCTGTTTTTT. Translation gives CASSFPGGSRGELFF. The whole variable domain, filled in from reference TRBV2 and TRBJ2-2, reads EPEVTQTPSHQVTQMGQEVILRCVPISNHLYFYWYRQILGQKVEFLVSFYNNEISEKSEIFDDQFSVERPDGSNFTLKIRSTKLEDSAMYFCASSFPGGSRGELFFGEGSRLTVL.

The rearrangement uses TRBV6-5 and TRBJ2-5; D gene uncertain. The CDR3 is 14 residues long. Germline CDR1 MNHEY, CDR2 SVGAGI. V lost 2 bases, J lost 2 bases, and 9 bases lay in between. The CDR3 DNA sequence: TGTGCCAGCAGTTACAGTGAGATGCAAGAGACCCAGTACTTC. Amino acids: CASSYSEMQETQYF.

This rearrangement joins TRBV6-1 to TRBJ2-7, with D possibly being TRBD2 (5 bases). CDR3 length: 13 amino acids. V lost 7 bases, J lost 6 bases, and 16 bases lay in between. Looked up from germline, CDR1 is MNHNS and CDR2 is SASEGT. The CDR3, as DNA: TGTGCCAGCAACCGAGGGCCGGACCGCGAGCAGTACTTC. Amino acid sequence: CASNRGPDREQYF.

This chain links TRBV28 with TRBJ1-2; D ambiguous. CDR3 length: 16 residues. The ends were cut back, 4 bases at V and 0 bases at J, with 15 bases in the middle. Germline CDR1 is MDHEN and CDR2 is SYDVKM. Written as DNA, the CDR3 is TGTGCCAGCAGTTCCCGGGTAAACCCGGCTAACTATGGCTACACCTTC. Its translation is CASSSRVNPANYGYTF.

The chain carries TRBV28 and TRBJ1-1; maybe TRBD1 (5 bases). The CDR3 totals 15 residues. Per germline, CDR1 MDHEN and CDR2 SYDVKM. Trimming cost V 4 bases and J 0 bases, with 12 bases left between them. The CDR3 spells CASSSRVAVNTEAFF. Here the CDR3 DNA reads TGTGCCAGCAGTTCCAGGGTTGCGGTGAACACTGAAGCTTTCTTT.

The chain links TRBV27 to TRBJ2-2; 9 bases line up with TRBD1. Trimming cost V 5 bases and J 5 bases; bases outside gene matches: 15. Per germline, CDR1 MNHEY and CDR2 SMNVEV (reference sequence). The CDR3 sequence is 18 residues long. This CDR3 is CASSAPRPGQGYTGELFF. The CDR3 DNA follows: TGTGCCAGCAGTGCCCCGCGCCCGGGACAGGGTTATACCGGGGAGCTGTTTTTT.

V is TRBV11-2 and J is TRBJ2-1, with TRBD2 as a possible D gene (6 bases). This CDR3 is 16 amino acids long. V gave up 5 bases and J gave up 8 bases, with 22 bases separating them. CDR1 and CDR2 from the germline V gene are SGHAT and FQNNGV. The chain's CDR3 is CASSELDLEGRDEQFF. In nucleotides, the CDR3 is TGTGCCAGCAGCGAACTTGACTTGGAGGGTCGAGATGAGCAGTTCTTC.

The chain links TRBV5-1 to TRBJ2-3, with D hard to call. Germline lookup yields CDR1 SGHRS and CDR2 YFSETQ. V lost 2 bases, J lost 4 bases, and 14 bases lay in between. The CDR3 consists of 15 residues. CDR3 protein: CASSFSVATADTQYF. As DNA, the CDR3 is TGCGCCAGCAGCTTCAGCGTAGCAACTGCAGATACGCAGTATTTT. Complete variable domain (other parts from reference TRBV5-1 and TRBJ2-3): KAGVTQTPRYLIKTRGQQVTLSCSPISGHRSVSWYQQTPGQGLQFLFEYFSETQRNKGNFPGRFSGRQFSNSRSEMNVSTLELGDSALYLCASSFSVATADTQYFGPGTRLTVL.

This clone was observed a handful of times. V gene TRBV4-3 combines with J gene TRBJ1-2; D may be TRBD1 (6 bases). Trimming cost V 4 bases and J 8 bases, with 14 bases left between them. The CDR3 loop spans 13 amino acids. Germline V gene lookup returns CDR1 LGHNA and CDR2 YSLEER. This CDR3 reads CASSPTGYEGYTF. CDR3 in DNA: TGCGCCAGCAGCCCTACAGGGTACGAAGGCTACACCTTC.

The CDR3 DNA reads TGTGCCAGCAGCTTAGGGGGCTACGAGCAGTACTTC. Its translation is CASSLGGYEQYF. The V gene is TRBV5-5, the J gene TRBJ2-7; D perhaps matches TRBD1 (6 bases). The germline V and J ends were trimmed by 2 bases and 3 bases, with 6 bases remaining between them. The V gene's germline CDR1 is SGHKS and CDR2 YYEKEE (reference sequence). CDR3 length equals 12 residues.

This sequence joins TRBV28 and TRBJ1-1; D gene ambiguous. CDR3 length: 11 residues. Looked up from germline, CDR1 is MDHEN and CDR2 is SYDVKM. The V end was cut by 5 bases, the J end by 11 bases, with 12 bases between. This chain's CDR3 is CASSLDKRAFF. CDR3 bases: TGTGCCAGCAGTCTTGACAAAAGGGCTTTCTTT.

The rearrangement uses TRBV30 and TRBJ2-3; TRBD2 matches 10 bases. CDR3 length: 16 amino acids. V lost 2 bases, J lost 4 bases, and 9 bases stayed unmatched. Germline values: CDR1 GTSNPN, CDR2 SVGIG (reference sequence). The chain's CDR3 is CAWSPGASGRSDTQYF. The CDR3 DNA is TGTGCCTGGAGTCCTGGGGCTAGCGGGAGATCAGATACGCAGTATTTT.

This chain joins TRBV5-4 and TRBJ2-3, with 7 bases that match TRBD2. This CDR3 has 15 amino acids. V lost 5 bases and J lost 1; bases outside the gene matches: 7. Germline V gene sequence: CDR1 SGHNT, CDR2 YYREEE (reference sequence). CDR3 coding DNA: TGTGCCAGCAGGTTCGAGCGGGGTGGCACAGATACGCAGTATTTT. Its translation: CASRFERGGTDTQYF.

The chain couples TRBV6-1 to TRBJ2-5; D perhaps matches TRBD2 (5 bases). Germline V lookup: CDR1 MNHNS, CDR2 SASEGT. The ends were cut back, 3 bases at V and 2 bases at J, with 7 bases in the middle. This CDR3 is built from 13 residues. The CDR3 reads CASSERTQETQYF. DNA for the CDR3: TGTGCCAGCAGTGAGAGGACTCAAGAGACCCAGTACTTC.

The gene calls are TRBV27 and TRBJ2-7; weak D call: TRBD1 (6 bases). V was cut by 2 bases and J by 7 bases, with 6 bases left in between. This CDR3 comprises 11 residues. The germline V gene encodes CDR1 MNHEY and CDR2 SMNVEV (reference sequence). The CDR3 region is CASSLRGEQYF. Here the CDR3 DNA reads TGTGCCAGCAGTTTAAGGGGGGAGCAGTACTTC.

J is TRBJ2-1 and V is TRBV19, with 10 nucleotides matching TRBD2. J gave up 3 bases and V 5 bases, and 4 bases lay outside the gene matches. This CDR3 spans 15 amino acids. Germline V gene data show CDR1 as LNHDA and CDR2 as SQIVND (reference sequence). The CDR3 sequence: CASSFGLADYNEQFF. The DNA for the CDR3 is TGTGCCAGTAGTTTTGGACTAGCGGACTACAATGAGCAGTTCTTC. Filled out from reference TRBV19 and TRBJ2-1, the complete variable domain reads DGGITQSPKYLFRKEGQNVTLSCEQNLNHDAMYWYRQDPGQGLRLIYYSQIVNDFQKGDIAEGYSVSREKKESFPLTVTSAQKNPTAFYLCASSFGLADYNEQFFGPGTRLTVL.

This clone was seen more than once but under ten times. The gene calls are TRBV9 and TRBJ2-2; D gene ambiguous. This CDR3 comprises 15 residues. The germline V gene has CDR1 SGDLS and CDR2 YYNGEE. V was trimmed by 0 bases and J by 6 bases, leaving 12 bases between them. The CDR3 spells CASSVVSTAAGELFF. As DNA, the CDR3 is TGTGCCAGCAGCGTAGTCTCTACGGCGGCCGGGGAGCTGTTTTTT.